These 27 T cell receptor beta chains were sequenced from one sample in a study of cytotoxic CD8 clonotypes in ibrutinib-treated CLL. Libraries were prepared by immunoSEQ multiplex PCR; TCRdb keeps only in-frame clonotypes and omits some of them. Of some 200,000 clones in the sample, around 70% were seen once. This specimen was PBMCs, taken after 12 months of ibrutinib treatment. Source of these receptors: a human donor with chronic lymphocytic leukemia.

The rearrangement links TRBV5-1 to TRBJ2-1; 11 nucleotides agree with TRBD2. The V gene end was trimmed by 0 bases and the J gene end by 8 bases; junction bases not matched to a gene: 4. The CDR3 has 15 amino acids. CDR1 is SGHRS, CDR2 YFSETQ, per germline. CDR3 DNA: TGCGCCAGCAGCTTGGGTAGCGGGGGGGCCGATGAGCAGTTCTTC. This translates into CASSLGSGGADEQFF.

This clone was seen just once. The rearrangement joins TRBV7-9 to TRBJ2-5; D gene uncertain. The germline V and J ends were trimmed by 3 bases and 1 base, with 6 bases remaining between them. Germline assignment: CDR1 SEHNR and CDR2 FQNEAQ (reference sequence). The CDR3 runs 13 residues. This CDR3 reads CASSFTVQETQYF. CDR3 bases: TGTGCCAGCAGCTTCACGGTCCAAGAGACCCAGTACTTC.

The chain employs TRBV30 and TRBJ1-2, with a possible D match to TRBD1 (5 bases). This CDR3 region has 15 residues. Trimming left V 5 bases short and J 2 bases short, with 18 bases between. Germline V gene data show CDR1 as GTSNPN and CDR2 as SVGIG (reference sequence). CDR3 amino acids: CAWGRQYPLNYGYTF. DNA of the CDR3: TGTGCCTGGGGGAGACAGTACCCTTTAAACTATGGCTACACCTTC.

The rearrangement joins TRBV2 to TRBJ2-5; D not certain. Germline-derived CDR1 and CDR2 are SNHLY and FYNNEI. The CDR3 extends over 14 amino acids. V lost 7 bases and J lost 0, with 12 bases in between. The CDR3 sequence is CASTRTMYQETQYF. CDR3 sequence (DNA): TGTGCCAGCACCAGGACCATGTACCAAGAGACCCAGTACTTC.

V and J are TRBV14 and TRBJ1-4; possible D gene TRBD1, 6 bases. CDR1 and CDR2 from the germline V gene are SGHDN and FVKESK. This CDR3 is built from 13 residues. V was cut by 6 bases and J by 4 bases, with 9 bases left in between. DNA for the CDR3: TGTGCCAGCAGTAGGGGGTTTAATGAAAAACTGTTTTTT. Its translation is CASSRGFNEKLFF.

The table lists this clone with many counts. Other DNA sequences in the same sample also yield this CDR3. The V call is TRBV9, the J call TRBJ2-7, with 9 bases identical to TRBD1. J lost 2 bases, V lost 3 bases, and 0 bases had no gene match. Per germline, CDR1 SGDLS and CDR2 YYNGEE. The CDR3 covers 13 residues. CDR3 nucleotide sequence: TGTGCCAGCAGCGGACAGGGGGCCTACGAGCAGTACTTC. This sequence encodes CASSGQGAYEQYF.

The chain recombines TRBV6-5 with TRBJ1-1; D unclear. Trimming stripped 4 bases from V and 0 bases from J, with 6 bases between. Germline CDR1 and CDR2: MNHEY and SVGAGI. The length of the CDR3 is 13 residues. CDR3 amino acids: CASSLAVNTEAFF. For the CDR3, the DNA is TGTGCCAGCAGTTTGGCTGTGAACACTGAAGCTTTCTTT.

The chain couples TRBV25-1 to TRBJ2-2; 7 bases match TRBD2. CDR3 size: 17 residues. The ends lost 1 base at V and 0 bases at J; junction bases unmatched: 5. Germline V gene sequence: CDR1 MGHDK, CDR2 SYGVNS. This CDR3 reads CASSEWFSGSNTGELFF. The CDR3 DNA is TGTGCCAGCAGTGAATGGTTTAGCGGGTCGAACACCGGGGAGCTGTTTTTT.

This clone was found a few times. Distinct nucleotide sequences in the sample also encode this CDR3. In DNA, the CDR3 is TGCAGCGTTGGAGGACAGGGGTCCTATAACTATGGCTACACCTTC. It translates to CSVGGQGSYNYGYTF. The chain combines TRBV29-1 with TRBJ1-2; 9 positions match TRBD1. CDR1 is SQVTM and CDR2 is ANQGSEA in the germline V gene. CDR3 length equals 15 residues. The J segment lost 1 base and the V segment lost 4 bases, leaving 7 bases of the junction unmatched.

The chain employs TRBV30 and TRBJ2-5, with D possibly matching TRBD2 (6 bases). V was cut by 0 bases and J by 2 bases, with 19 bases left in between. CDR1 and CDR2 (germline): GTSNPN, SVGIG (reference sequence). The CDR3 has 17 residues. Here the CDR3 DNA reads TGTGCCTGGAGTGTAGGTTGGCGGAGGAGCGGGCAAGAGACCCAGTACTTC. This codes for CAWSVGWRRSGQETQYF. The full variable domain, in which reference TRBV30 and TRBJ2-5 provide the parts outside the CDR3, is SQTIHQWPATLVQPVGSPLSLECTVEGTSNPNLYWYRQAAGRGLQLLFYSVGIGQISSEVPQNLSASRPQDRQFILSSKKLLLSDSGFYLCAWSVGWRRSGQETQYFGPGTRLLVL.

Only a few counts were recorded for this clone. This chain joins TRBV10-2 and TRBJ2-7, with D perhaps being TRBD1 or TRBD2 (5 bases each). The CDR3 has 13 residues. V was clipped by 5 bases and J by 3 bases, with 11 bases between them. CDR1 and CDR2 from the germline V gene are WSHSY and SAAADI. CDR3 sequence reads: CASSRDRHYEQYF. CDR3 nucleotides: TGCGCCAGCAGTCGGGACCGCCACTACGAGCAGTACTTC.

The CDR3 spells CASTTGGYVSPLHF. Written as DNA, the CDR3 is TGTGCCAGTACGACAGGGGGATATGTTTCACCCCTCCACTTT. The rearrangement uses TRBV19 and TRBJ1-6; 9 positions match TRBD1. CDR1 is LNHDA and CDR2 is SQIVND in the germline V gene (reference sequence). The CDR3 has 14 amino acids. The V segment lost 7 bases and the J segment 9 bases; nucleotides outside the gene matches: 7.

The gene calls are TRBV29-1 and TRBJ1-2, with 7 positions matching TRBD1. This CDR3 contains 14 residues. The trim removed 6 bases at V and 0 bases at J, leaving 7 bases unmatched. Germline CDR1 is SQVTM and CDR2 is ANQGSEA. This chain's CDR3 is CSVTGKSPNYGYTF. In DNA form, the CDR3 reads TGCAGCGTGACAGGGAAATCACCTAACTATGGCTACACCTTC.

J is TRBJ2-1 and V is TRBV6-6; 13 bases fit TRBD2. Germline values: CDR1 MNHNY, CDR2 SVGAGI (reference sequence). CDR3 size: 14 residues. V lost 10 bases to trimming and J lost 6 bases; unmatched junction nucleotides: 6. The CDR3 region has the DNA TGTGCCACCAGAGGGACTAGCGGGACCAATGAGCAGTTCTTC. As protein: CATRGTSGTNEQFF.

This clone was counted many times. CDR3: CASSQRTGAYGYTF. Written as DNA, the CDR3 is TGCGCCAGCAGCCAAAGGACAGGGGCCTATGGCTACACCTTC. The chain is built from TRBV4-1 and TRBJ1-2, with 9 bases fitting TRBD1. CDR3 length: 14 residues. Trimming cost V 2 bases and J 4 bases; bases outside gene matches: 2. Germline CDR1 MGHRA, CDR2 YSYEKL.

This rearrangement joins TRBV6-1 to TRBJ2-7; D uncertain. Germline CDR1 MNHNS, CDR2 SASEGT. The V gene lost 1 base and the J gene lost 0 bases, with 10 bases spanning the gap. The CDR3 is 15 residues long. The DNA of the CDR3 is TGTGCCAGCAGTGAAGGGGTCCCCCGCTCCTACGAGCAGTACTTC. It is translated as CASSEGVPRSYEQYF.

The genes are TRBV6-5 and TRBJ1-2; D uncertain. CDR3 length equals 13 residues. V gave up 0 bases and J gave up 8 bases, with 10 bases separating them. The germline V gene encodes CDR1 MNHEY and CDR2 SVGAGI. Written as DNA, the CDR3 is TGTGCCAGCAGTTACTCGAAAAACGGAGGCTACACCTTC. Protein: CASSYSKNGGYTF.

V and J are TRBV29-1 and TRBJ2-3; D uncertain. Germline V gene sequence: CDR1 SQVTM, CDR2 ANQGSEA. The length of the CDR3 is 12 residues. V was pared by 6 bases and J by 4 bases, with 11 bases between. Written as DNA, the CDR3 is TGCAGCGTCCCCATTCGTGCAGATACGCAGTATTTT. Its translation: CSVPIRADTQYF.

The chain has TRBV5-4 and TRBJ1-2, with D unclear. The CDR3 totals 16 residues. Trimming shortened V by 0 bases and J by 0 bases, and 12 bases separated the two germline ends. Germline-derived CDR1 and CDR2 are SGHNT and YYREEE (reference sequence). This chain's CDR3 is CASSLVLGNSNYGYTF. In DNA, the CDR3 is TGTGCCAGCAGCTTGGTTCTGGGGAACTCTAACTATGGCTACACCTTC.

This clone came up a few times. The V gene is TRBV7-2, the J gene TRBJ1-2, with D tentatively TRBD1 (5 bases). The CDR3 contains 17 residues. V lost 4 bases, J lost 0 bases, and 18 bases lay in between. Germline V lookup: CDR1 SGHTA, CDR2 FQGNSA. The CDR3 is CASSSLPGTVANYGYTF. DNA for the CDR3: TGTGCCAGCAGCTCACTGCCCGGGACGGTGGCTAACTATGGCTACACCTTC.

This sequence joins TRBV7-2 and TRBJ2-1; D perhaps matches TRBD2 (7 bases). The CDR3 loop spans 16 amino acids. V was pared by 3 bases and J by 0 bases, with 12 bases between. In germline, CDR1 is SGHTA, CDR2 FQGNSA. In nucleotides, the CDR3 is TGTGCCAGCAGCTTTGGGGGGGGCAGCTCCTACAATGAGCAGTTCTTC. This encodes CASSFGGGSSYNEQFF. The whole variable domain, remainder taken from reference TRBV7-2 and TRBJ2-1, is GAGVSQSPSNKVTEKGKDVELRCDPISGHTALYWYRQSLGQGLEFLIYFQGNSAPDKSGLPSDRFSAERTGGSVSTLTIQRTQQEDSAVYLCASSFGGGSSYNEQFFGPGTRLTVL.

CDR3 sequence: CASSNGQGEAFF. Written as DNA, the CDR3 is TGTGCCAGCAGTAACGGACAGGGTGAGGCTTTCTTT. The chain carries TRBV6-5 and TRBJ1-1; 8 bases fit TRBD1. Trimming removed 5 bases from V and 11 bases from J; junction bases left unmatched: 7. CDR3 length: 12 residues. CDR1 is MNHEY and CDR2 is SVGAGI in the germline V gene.

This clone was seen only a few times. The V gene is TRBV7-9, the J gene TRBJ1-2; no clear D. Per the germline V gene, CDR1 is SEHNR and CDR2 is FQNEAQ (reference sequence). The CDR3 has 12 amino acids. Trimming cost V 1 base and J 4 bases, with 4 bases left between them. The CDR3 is CASSLEAYGYTF. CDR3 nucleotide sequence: TGTGCCAGCAGCTTAGAAGCCTATGGCTACACCTTC. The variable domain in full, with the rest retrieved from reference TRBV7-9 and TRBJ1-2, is DTGVSQNPRHKITKRGQNVTFRCDPISEHNRLYWYRQTLGQGPEFLTYFQNEAQLEKSRLLSDRFSAERPKGSFSTLEIQRTEQGDSAMYLCASSLEAYGYTFGSGTRLTVV.

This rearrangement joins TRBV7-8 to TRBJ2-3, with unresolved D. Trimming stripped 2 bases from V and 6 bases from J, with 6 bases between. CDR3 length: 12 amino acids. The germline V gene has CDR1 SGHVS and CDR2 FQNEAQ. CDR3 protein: CASSLSIDTQYF. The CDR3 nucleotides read TGTGCCAGCAGCTTATCCATCGATACGCAGTATTTT.

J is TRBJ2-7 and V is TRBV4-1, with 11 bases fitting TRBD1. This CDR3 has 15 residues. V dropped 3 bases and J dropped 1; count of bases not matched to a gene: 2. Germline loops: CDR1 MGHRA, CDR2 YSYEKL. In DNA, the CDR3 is TGCGCCAGCAGCCACGGACAGGGGGCGTCCTACGAGCAGTACTTC. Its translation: CASSHGQGASYEQYF.

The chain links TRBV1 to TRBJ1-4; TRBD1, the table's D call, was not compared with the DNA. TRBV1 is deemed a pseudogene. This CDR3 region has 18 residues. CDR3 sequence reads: CTSSQRDSLSTTNEKLFF. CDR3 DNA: TGCACCAGCAGCCAGAGGGACAGCCTTTCTACAACTAATGAAAAACTGTTTTTT.

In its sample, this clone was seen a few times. This CDR3 is CASSPDRESGYTF. In DNA form, the CDR3 reads TGCGCCAGCAGCCCCGACAGGGAGTCTGGCTACACCTTC. The chain couples TRBV5-1 to TRBJ1-2, with 7 bases matching TRBD1. The CDR3 sequence is 13 residues long. Germline CDR1 and CDR2: SGHRS and YFSETQ. Unmatched junction bases numbered 7, after V lost 4 bases and J lost 7 bases.